These 19 T cell receptor beta chains originate from one sample sequenced in a study of blood T cells in healthy people across ages. A second about 6 to 11 cycle PCR used barcoded and J-beta primers. Using its own MiXCR run on the 5' RACE reads, TCRdb lists one record per CDR3 protein. Among 910,000 or so distinct CDR3 sequences listed, roughly 51% were seen once. Sequenced sample: blood. The receptor set was obtained from a woman aged 55-70 years in good health.

The chain employs TRBV18 and TRBJ1-5; D is ambiguous. CDR3 length: 14 amino acids. Germline CDR1 KGHSH, CDR2 LQKENI. V was pared by 3 bases and J by 5 bases, with 11 bases between. Here the CDR3 reads CASSPGLQDQPQHF. CDR3 DNA sequence: TGTGCCAGCTCACCGGGTCTTCAAGATCAGCCCCAGCATTTT.

This clonotype was found a few times. The V gene is TRBV4-2, the J gene TRBJ2-7, with 8 bases fitting TRBD2. Germline CDR1 and CDR2: LGHNA and YNFKEQ. The CDR3 is 16 amino acids. With V trimmed by 4 bases and J by 0 bases, 8 bases remained unmatched. CDR3 protein: CASSPVGGTSSYEQYF. CDR3 bases: TGTGCCAGCAGCCCCGTTGGCGGGACTAGCTCCTACGAGCAGTACTTC.

Ten or more counts support this clonotype. The chain uses TRBV29-1 and TRBJ2-5, with D uncertain. The V and J ends lost 6 bases and 3 bases respectively, with 8 bases between them. Germline V gives CDR1 SQVTM, CDR2 ANQGSEA. CDR3 length: 11 residues. CDR3 DNA sequence: TGCAGCGTCGCGAGGAAAGAGACCCAGTACTTC. Translating it yields CSVARKETQYF.

This clonotype came up a few times. CDR3 DNA sequence: TGTGCCATCAGTGAGTCGGGGTCAGAAATAGGGATTCGGTTGGGTCAGGAAGAGACCCAGTACTTC. Translation: CAISESGSEIGIRLGQEETQYF. The gene calls are TRBV10-3 and TRBJ2-5; D unclear. From germline, CDR1 is ENHRY and CDR2 SYGVKD. The CDR3 spans 22 residues. Trimming took 0 bases from V and 3 from J, leaving 32 bases between them.

The rearrangement uses TRBV29-1 and TRBJ2-2; TRBD1 is a possible D gene (6 bases). CDR1 and CDR2 (germline): SQVTM, ANQGSEA. The CDR3 covers 14 residues. The germline V and J ends were trimmed by 4 bases and 1 base, with 10 bases remaining between them. The CDR3 here is CSVGTAMNTGELFF. The CDR3 coding sequence is TGCAGCGTTGGGACAGCCATGAACACCGGGGAGCTGTTTTTT.

Details on this clonotype: With a much larger clone just one base away, this may be a read error. The V call is TRBV3-1, the J call TRBJ1-2; 7 bases align to TRBD1. The ends lost 7 bases at V and 7 bases at J; junction bases unmatched: 12. The germline gives CDR1 LGHDT, CDR2 YNNKEL (reference sequence). This CDR3 has 14 amino acids. The CDR3 DNA reads TGTGCCAGCAACCAGGCTTCAGGGGGTCGTGGCTACACCTTC. This translates into CASNQASGGRGYTF.

There are a few counts of this clonotype. The rearrangement joins TRBV29-1 to TRBJ1-2; D may be TRBD1 (5 bases). Germline values: CDR1 SQVTM, CDR2 ANQGSEA. V was trimmed by 7 bases and J by 4 bases, leaving 16 bases between them. This CDR3 has 13 amino acids. CDR3 amino acids: CSAGTGGGYGYTF. Written as DNA, the CDR3 is TGCAGCGCCGGGACGGGGGGTGGCTATGGCTACACCTTC.

This clonotype has a count of ten or more. The chain carries TRBV7-2 and TRBJ2-5; 9 bases map to TRBD2. CDR1 and CDR2 from the germline V gene are SGHTA and FQGNSA. The V gene end was trimmed by 2 bases and the J gene end by 5 bases; junction bases not matched to a gene: 6. The CDR3 contains 15 residues. This CDR3 reads CASSLRLAEGETQYF. As DNA, the CDR3 is TGTGCCAGCAGCTTAAGACTAGCGGAGGGGGAGACCCAGTACTTC.

This clonotype was recorded a few times. The chain carries TRBV7-2 and TRBJ2-1, with D possibly matching TRBD1 (7 bases). Trimming shortened V by 0 bases and J by 9 bases, and 12 bases separated the two germline ends. Germline values: CDR1 SGHTA, CDR2 FQGNSA. The CDR3 covers 14 residues. DNA for the CDR3: TGTGCCAGCAGCTTAGCGCAGGGGGGCTTTGAGCAGTTCTTC. Residues: CASSLAQGGFEQFF.

The chain carries TRBV12-3 or TRBV12-4 and TRBJ1-1, with D tentatively TRBD1 (6 bases). This CDR3 is 15 amino acids long. V was trimmed by 3 bases and J by 3 bases, leaving 14 bases between them. The chain's CDR3 is CASSLGGAGDTEAFF. The CDR3 bases are TGTGCCAGCAGTTTGGGGGGGGCGGGAGACACTGAAGCTTTCTTT.

The DNA for the CDR3 is TGTGCCAGCAGTTTCCCCTTTGACCCCTACGAGCAGTACTTC. As protein: CASSFPFDPYEQYF. The chain couples TRBV28 to TRBJ2-7; D is uncertain. The germline V gene has CDR1 MDHEN and CDR2 SYDVKM. This CDR3 contains 14 residues. V lost 3 bases and J 2 bases, leaving 11 bases between the germline ends.

V and J are TRBV6-1 and TRBJ1-4; TRBD1 aligns across 7 bases. The germline gives CDR1 MNHNS, CDR2 SASEGT. This CDR3 contains 17 residues. V lost 7 bases and J lost 8; bases outside the gene matches: 19. Written as DNA, the CDR3 is TGTGCCAGCACCTACGATTTCGCCGGGACAGAGCTAGAAAAACTGTTTTTT. Translated: CASTYDFAGTELEKLFF.

The gene calls are TRBV27 and TRBJ2-7, with D uncertain. Germline V gene lookup returns CDR1 MNHEY and CDR2 SMNVEV (reference sequence). CDR3 length equals 13 residues. The V end was cut by 3 bases, the J end by 9 bases, with 15 bases between. The CDR3 reads CASSFTPFIPQYF. DNA for the CDR3: TGTGCCAGCAGTTTTACCCCATTTATCCCGCAGTACTTC.

The chain joins TRBV7-8 to TRBJ2-7; 8 bases map to TRBD2. V lost 7 bases, J lost 2 bases, and 13 bases stayed unmatched. The CDR3 is made up of 16 amino acids. Germline CDR1 is SGHVS and CDR2 is FQNEAQ. The CDR3 bases are TGTGCCAGCATCTTTCTAGCGGGTAATGGACCCTACGAGCAGTACTTC. Translated: CASIFLAGNGPYEQYF.

This clonotype was counted between two and nine times. The chain couples TRBV3-1 to TRBJ2-3; D not certain. V lost 1 base, J lost 4 bases, and 3 bases lay in between. From germline, CDR1 is LGHDT and CDR2 YNNKEL (reference sequence). The CDR3 contains 12 residues. The CDR3 nucleotides read TGTGCCAGCAGCCAAGTCCCAGATACGCAGTATTTT. It is translated as CASSQVPDTQYF.

The chain joins TRBV19 to TRBJ2-7; possibly TRBD2 for D (6 bases). The V gene lost 6 bases and the J gene lost 3 bases, with 18 bases spanning the gap. Germline V gene lookup returns CDR1 LNHDA and CDR2 SQIVND (reference sequence). This CDR3 has 15 amino acids. The CDR3 sequence is CASSPSGGANYEQYF. CDR3 sequence (DNA): TGTGCCAGTAGCCCGAGCGGCGGGGCCAACTACGAGCAGTACTTC.

The table lists this clonotype with a few counts. This chain's CDR3 is CSVTYGTYGANVLTF. CDR3 in DNA: TGCAGCGTTACCTATGGGACTTATGGGGCCAACGTCCTGACTTTC. The chain carries TRBV29-1 and TRBJ2-6; a possible D gene is TRBD2 (6 bases). V dropped 5 bases and J dropped 3 bases, with 14 bases sitting between them. The germline gives CDR1 SQVTM, CDR2 ANQGSEA. The CDR3 contains 15 residues.

This clonotype was observed a handful of times. This rearrangement joins TRBV11-1 to TRBJ2-3, with D possibly matching TRBD1 (6 bases). The CDR3 loop spans 15 amino acids. Germline CDR1 SGHAT, CDR2 FQDESV (reference sequence). V shed 1 base and J shed 3 bases, with 11 bases lying between them. The CDR3 sequence: CASSLEQGWTDTQYF. In DNA, the CDR3 is TGTGCCAGCAGCTTAGAACAGGGTTGGACAGATACGCAGTATTTT.

The rearrangement links TRBV29-1 to TRBJ1-1; a possible D gene is TRBD1 (5 bases). The CDR3 loop spans 12 amino acids. Germline V lookup: CDR1 SQVTM, CDR2 ANQGSEA. Trimming pared 7 bases from V and 5 bases from J, leaving 14 bases between. The CDR3 is CSENRRYTEAFF. CDR3 coding DNA: TGCAGCGAAAACAGGCGGTATACTGAAGCTTTCTTT.